The present entry profiles one T cell receptor (beta chain) with its context. Its antigen is undetermined. The data originate from a study of shared clonotypes between healthy human individuals. Study-level information: CD4 naive cells filled three plates per donor, CD4 memory three, CD8 naive two and CD8 memory one. General study results and limits: Compared with memory subsets, naive subsets generally had larger estimated richness.

Some clones are missing from TCRdb's copy, which holds only in-frame ones; the method was immunoSEQ multiplex PCR. The table lists 650,000 to 800,000 clones, under 95% of them singletons. CD45RO-negative CD8 cells positively selected for CCR7 made up the naive population, which excluded terminally differentiated effector memory CD45RA+ cells. The CDR3 is 12 residues long. CDR1 GTSNPN and CDR2 SVGIG come from the germline V gene (reference sequence). Trimming took off 2 bases at V and 3 bases at J, with 8 bases between the two ends. This chain joins TRBV30 and TRBJ2-7, with D possibly TRBD1 on 5 matching bases. This TCR derives from a man aged 25 to 40 in good health. The sample consisted of naive CD8+ T cells sorted from blood. The CDR3 DNA is TGTGCCTGGAGTTCCGACAGCTACGAGCAGTACTTC. Translating it yields CAWSSDSYEQYF.